This T cell receptor beta chain was retrieved from a study of cytomegalovirus exposure and HLA in healthy donors. Nominal health characterized the donors when sampled, though unrecorded immune exposures were likely. Primers included in the PCR were 60 Vbeta and 13 Jbeta primers. The data were produced by immunoSEQ multiplex PCR, yet TCRdb's version contains in-frame clones alone and is incomplete. Here the sample spans some 150,000 clones, 87% being singletons. The material sequenced was PBMCs. The source is a woman under 40 in good health and CMV-seronegative.

The CDR3 DNA sequence: TGTGCCAGCAGTTATAACTACCGATTTTCCTACAATGAGCAGTTCTTC. Protein product: CASSYNYRFSYNEQFF. The rearrangement links TRBV6-6 to TRBJ2-1; D is unresolved. Trimming took 3 bases from V and 1 from J, leaving 13 bases between them. CDR3 length: 16 residues. CDR1 and CDR2 (germline): MNHNY, SVGAGI (reference sequence).